This T cell receptor (beta chain) was retrieved from a study of T cells after yellow fever vaccination. Study as a whole: Low-cell-number fractions were prepared with SMART-Seq v4 Ultra Low Input. Study results and limitations: Reappearing after the booster were most of the clones from primary vaccination (around 95% CD4, 85% to 90% CD8). Weaker, the secondary response peaked sooner, at day 5 versus 15.

TCRdb re-analysed the 5' RACE reads in MiXCR, keeping a single row per CDR3 protein. The sample contains about 350,000 distinct CDR3 sequences, roughly 7.5% of which appear only once. This clonotype has a count of ten or more. Its specificity is unknown. The CDR3 consists of 17 residues. V gave up 0 bases and J gave up 0 bases, with 14 bases separating them. The germline CDR1 and CDR2 sequences are LGHNA and YSLEER. This sequence joins TRBV4-3 and TRBJ1-1; D unclear. This TCR was recovered from a man aged 18 to 30 who received the YFV17D yellow fever vaccine. Specimen: PBMCs, collected more than 35 days after the first yellow fever vaccination. The CDR3 is CASSQDLWRNLNTEAFF. The CDR3 coding sequence is TGCGCCAGCAGCCAAGATTTGTGGAGAAACTTGAACACTGAAGCTTTCTTT.